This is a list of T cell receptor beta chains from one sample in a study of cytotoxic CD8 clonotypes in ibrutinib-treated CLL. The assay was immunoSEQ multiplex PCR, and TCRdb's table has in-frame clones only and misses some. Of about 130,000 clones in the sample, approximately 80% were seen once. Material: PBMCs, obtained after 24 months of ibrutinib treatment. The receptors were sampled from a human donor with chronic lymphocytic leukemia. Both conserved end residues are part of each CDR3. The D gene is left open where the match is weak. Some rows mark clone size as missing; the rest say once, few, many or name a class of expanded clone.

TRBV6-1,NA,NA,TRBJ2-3,CASSESVTQYF,TGTGCCAGCAGTGAAAGTGTTACGCAGTATTTT
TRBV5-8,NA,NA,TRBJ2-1,CASSLVPRPNEQFF,TGTGCCAGCAGCTTGGTTCCCAGGCCGAATGAGCAGTTCTTC
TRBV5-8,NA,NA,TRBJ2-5,CASSFLETQYF,TGTGCCAGCAGCTTTCTAGAGACCCAGTACTTC
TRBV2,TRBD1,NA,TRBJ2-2,CASREQGASAGELFF,TGTGCCAGCAGGGAACAGGGGGCAAGCGCCGGGGAGCTGTTTTTT
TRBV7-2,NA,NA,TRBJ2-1,CASSFFGNNEQFF,TGTGCCAGCAGCTTTTTCGGGAACAATGAGCAGTTCTTC
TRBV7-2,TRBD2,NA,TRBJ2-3,CASSLGTSGGAQGSDTQYF,TGTGCCAGCAGCTTAGGGACTAGCGGGGGGGCCCAAGGGTCAGATACGCAGTATTTT
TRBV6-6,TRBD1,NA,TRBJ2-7,CASSFNKGQSFYEQYF,TGTGCCAGCAGCTTCAACAAGGGACAGTCGTTTTACGAGCAGTACTTC
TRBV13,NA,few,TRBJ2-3,CASSARTTSTDTQYF,TGTGCCAGCAGCGCAAGGACGACTAGCACAGATACGCAGTATTTT
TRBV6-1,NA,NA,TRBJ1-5,CASSPRGLNQPQHF,TGTGCCAGCTCCCCCCGGGGGCTCAATCAGCCCCAGCATTTT
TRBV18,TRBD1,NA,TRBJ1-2,CASSTQGSYGYTF,TGTGCCAGCTCAACACAGGGGAGCTATGGCTACACCTTC
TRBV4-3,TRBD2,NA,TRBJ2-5,CASSREGAGGQETQYF,TGCGCCAGCAGCCGAGAAGGGGCGGGGGGACAAGAGACCCAGTACTTC
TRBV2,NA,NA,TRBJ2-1,CASSVSGDEQFF,TGTGCCAGCAGTGTCTCGGGGGATGAGCAGTTCTTC
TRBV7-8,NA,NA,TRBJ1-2,CASSLGEGGYGYTF,TGTGCCAGCAGCTTGGGAGAGGGGGGCTATGGCTACACCTTC
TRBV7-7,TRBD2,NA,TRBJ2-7,CASSLAAGGTYEQYF,TGTGCCAGCAGCCTCGCGGCGGGGGGTACCTACGAGCAGTACTTC
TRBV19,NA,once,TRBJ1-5,CASSIGPGTDQPQHF,TGTGCCAGTAGTATAGGTCCAGGGACGGATCAGCCCCAGCATTTT
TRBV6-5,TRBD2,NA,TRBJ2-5,CASSYGTRAETQYF,TGTGCCAGCAGTTACGGGACTAGAGCGGAGACCCAGTACTTC
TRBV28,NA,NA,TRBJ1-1,CASAPMSGSSTEAFF,TGTGCCAGCGCCCCCATGTCAGGGTCGAGCACTGAAGCTTTCTTT
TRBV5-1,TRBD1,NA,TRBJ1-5,CASSPRTGGENQPQHF,TGCGCCAGCAGCCCGCGGACAGGGGGCGAGAATCAGCCCCAGCATTTT
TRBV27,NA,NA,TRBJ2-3,CASSLRGLSTDTQYF,TGTGCCAGCAGTTTGAGGGGCTTGAGCACAGATACGCAGTATTTT
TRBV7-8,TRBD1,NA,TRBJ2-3,CASSFRGQGSDTQYF,TGTGCCAGCAGCTTTCGGGGACAGGGGTCAGATACGCAGTATTTT
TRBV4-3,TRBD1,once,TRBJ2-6,CASSQYQGAGGANVLTF,TGCGCCAGCAGCCAATACCAGGGGGCTGGTGGGGCCAACGTCCTGACTTTC
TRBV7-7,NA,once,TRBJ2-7,CASSFGAATEQYF,TGTGCCAGCAGCTTCGGTGCTGCGACCGAGCAGTACTTC
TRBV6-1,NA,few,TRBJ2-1,CASSEVGAGEQFF,TGTGCCAGCAGCGAAGTGGGGGCCGGTGAGCAGTTCTTC
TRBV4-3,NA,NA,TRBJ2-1,CASSEEARGVNEQFF,TGCGCCAGCAGCGAAGAAGCCCGCGGCGTAAATGAGCAGTTCTTC
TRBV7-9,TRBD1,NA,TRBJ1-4,CASSLAQGAIEKLFF,TGTGCCAGCAGCTTAGCGCAGGGGGCGATCGAAAAACTGTTTTTT
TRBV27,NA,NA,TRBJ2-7,CASSLRGIFSLSGYYEQYF,TGTGCCAGCAGTTTGAGGGGGATATTTTCTTTATCGGGGTACTACGAGCAGTACTTC
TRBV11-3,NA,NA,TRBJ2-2,CASSLGQPTGELFF,TGTGCCAGCAGCTTAGGCCAGCCCACCGGGGAGCTGTTTTTT
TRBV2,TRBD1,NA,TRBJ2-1,CASTPLGDRGNEQFF,TGTGCCAGCACTCCCCTCGGGGACAGGGGCAATGAGCAGTTCTTC